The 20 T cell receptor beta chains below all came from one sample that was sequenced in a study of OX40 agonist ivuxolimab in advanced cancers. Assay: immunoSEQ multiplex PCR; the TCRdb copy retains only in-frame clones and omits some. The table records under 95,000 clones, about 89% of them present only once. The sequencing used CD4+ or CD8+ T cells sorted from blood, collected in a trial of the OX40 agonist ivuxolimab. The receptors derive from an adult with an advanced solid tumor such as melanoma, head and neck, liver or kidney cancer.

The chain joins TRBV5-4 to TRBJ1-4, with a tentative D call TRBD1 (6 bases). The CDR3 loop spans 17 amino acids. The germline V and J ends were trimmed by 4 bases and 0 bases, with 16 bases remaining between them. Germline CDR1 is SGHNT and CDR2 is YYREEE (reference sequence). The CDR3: CASSKYGQLATNEKLFF. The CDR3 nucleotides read TGTGCCAGCAGCAAATACGGACAGCTAGCAACTAATGAAAAACTGTTTTTT.

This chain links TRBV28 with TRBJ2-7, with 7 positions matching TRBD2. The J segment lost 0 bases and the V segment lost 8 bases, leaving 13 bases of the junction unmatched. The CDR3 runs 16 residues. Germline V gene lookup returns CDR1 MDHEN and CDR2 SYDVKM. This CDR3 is CASGASGVPNSYEQYF. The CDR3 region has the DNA TGTGCCAGCGGCGCTAGCGGCGTACCGAACTCCTACGAGCAGTACTTC.

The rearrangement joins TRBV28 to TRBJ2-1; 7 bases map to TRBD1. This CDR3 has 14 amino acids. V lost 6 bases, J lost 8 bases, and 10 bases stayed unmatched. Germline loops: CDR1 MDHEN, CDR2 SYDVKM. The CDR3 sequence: CASSTETGLHEQFF. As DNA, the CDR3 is TGTGCCAGCAGCACCGAGACAGGGCTCCATGAGCAGTTCTTC.

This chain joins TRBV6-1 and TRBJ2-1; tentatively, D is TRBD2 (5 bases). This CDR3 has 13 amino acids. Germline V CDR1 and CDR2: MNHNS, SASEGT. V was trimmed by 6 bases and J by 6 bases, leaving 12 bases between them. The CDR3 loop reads CASSLEGFNEQFF. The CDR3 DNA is TGTGCCAGCAGCCTCGAGGGATTCAATGAGCAGTTCTTC.

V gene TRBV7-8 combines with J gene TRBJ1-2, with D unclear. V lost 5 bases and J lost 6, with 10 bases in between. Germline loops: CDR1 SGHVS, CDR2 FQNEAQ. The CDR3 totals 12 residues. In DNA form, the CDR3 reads TGTGCCAGCAGCCCCCCTCCGAATGGCTACACCTTC. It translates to CASSPPPNGYTF.

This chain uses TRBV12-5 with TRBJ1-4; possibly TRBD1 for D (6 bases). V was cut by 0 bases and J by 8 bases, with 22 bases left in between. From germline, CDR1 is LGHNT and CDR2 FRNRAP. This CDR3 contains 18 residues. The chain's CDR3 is CASGLVRDYDRRNEKLFF. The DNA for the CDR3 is TGTGCTAGTGGTTTGGTACGGGATTATGACAGGCGGAACGAAAAACTGTTTTTT.

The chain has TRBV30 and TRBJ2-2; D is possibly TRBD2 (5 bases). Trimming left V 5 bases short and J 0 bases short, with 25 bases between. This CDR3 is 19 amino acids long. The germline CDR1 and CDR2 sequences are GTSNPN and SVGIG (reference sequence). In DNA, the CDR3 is TGTGCCTGGGCCCGTGGTCTTCAGACGGGAAAGGCGAACACCGGGGAGCTGTTTTTT. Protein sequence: CAWARGLQTGKANTGELFF.

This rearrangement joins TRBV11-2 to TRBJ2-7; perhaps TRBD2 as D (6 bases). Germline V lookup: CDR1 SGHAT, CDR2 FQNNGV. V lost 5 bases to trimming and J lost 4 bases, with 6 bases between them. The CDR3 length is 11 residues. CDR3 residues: CASSGGYEQYF. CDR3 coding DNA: TGTGCCAGCAGCGGGGGGTACGAGCAGTACTTC. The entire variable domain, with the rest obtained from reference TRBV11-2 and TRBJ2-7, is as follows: EAGVAQSPRYKIIEKRQSVAFWCNPISGHATLYWYQQILGQGPKLLIQFQNNGVVDDSQLPKDRFSAERLKGVDSTLKIQPAKLEDSAVYLCASSGGYEQYFGPGTRLTVT.

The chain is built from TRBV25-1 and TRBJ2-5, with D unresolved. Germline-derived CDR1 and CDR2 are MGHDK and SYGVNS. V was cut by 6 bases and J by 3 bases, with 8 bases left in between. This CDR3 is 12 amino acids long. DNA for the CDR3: TGTGCCAGCAGCCGAATGGAAGAGACCCAGTACTTC. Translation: CASSRMEETQYF.

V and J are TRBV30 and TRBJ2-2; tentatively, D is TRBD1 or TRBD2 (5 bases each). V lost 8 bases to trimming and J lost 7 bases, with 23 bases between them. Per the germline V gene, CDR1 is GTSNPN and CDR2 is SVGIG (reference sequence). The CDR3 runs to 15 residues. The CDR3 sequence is CAGPLQEGSDGELFF. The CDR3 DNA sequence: TGTGCCGGCCCCCTTCAAGAGGGGTCGGACGGGGAGCTGTTTTTT.

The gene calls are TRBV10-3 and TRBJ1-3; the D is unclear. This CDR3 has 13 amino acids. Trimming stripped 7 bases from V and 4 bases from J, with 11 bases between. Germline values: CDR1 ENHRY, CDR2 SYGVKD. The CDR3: CAITKNSGNTIYF. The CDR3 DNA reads TGTGCCATCACCAAAAACAGCGGAAACACCATATATTTT.

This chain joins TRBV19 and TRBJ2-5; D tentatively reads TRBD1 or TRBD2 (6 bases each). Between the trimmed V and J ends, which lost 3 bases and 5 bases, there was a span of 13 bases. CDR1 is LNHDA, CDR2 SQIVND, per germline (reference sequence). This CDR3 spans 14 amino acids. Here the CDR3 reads CASSMPQGRETQYF. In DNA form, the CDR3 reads TGTGCCAGTAGTATGCCCCAGGGGAGGGAGACCCAGTACTTC.

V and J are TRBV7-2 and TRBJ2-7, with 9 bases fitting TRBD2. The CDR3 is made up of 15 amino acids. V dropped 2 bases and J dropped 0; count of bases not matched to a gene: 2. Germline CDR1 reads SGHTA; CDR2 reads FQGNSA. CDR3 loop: CASSLFSGSSYEQYF. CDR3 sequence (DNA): TGTGCCAGCAGCTTATTTAGCGGGAGCTCCTACGAGCAGTACTTC.

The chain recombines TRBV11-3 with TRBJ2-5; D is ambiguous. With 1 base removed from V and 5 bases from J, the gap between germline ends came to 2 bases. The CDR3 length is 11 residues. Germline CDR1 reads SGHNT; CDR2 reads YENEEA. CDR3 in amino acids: CASSLVETQYF. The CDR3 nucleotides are TGTGCCAGCAGCTTAGTTGAGACCCAGTACTTC.

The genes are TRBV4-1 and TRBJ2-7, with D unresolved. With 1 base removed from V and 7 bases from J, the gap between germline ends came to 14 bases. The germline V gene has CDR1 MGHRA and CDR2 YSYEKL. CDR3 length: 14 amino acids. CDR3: CASSQAWEGREQYF. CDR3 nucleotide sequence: TGCGCCAGCAGCCAAGCTTGGGAAGGTCGGGAGCAGTACTTC.

CDR3 amino acids: CASSLGPSGGSTDTQYF. The CDR3 bases are TGTGCCAGCAGCTTAGGCCCTAGCGGGGGGAGCACAGATACGCAGTATTTT. J is TRBJ2-3 and V is TRBV7-9, with TRBD2 matching 11 bases. Losses at the gene ends were 1 base for V and 0 bases for J; bases not matched to a gene: 3. The germline CDR1 and CDR2 sequences are SEHNR and FQNEAQ (reference sequence). This CDR3 is 17 amino acids long. The variable domain in full, with the rest retrieved from reference TRBV7-9 and TRBJ2-3, is DTGVSQNPRHKITKRGQNVTFRCDPISEHNRLYWYRQTLGQGPEFLTYFQNEAQLEKSRLLSDRFSAERPKGSFSTLEIQRTEQGDSAMYLCASSLGPSGGSTDTQYFGPGTRLTVL.

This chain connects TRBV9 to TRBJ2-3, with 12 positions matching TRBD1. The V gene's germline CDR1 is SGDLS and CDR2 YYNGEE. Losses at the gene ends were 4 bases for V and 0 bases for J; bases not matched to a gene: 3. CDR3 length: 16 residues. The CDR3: CASSRGTGGSTDTQYF. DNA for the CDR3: TGTGCCAGCAGCCGGGGGACAGGGGGCAGCACAGATACGCAGTATTTT.

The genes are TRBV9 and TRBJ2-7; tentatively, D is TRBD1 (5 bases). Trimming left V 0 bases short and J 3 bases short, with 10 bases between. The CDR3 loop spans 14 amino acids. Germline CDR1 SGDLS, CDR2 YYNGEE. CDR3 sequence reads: CASSVGVGDYEQYF. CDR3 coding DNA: TGTGCCAGCAGCGTAGGTGTAGGGGACTACGAGCAGTACTTC. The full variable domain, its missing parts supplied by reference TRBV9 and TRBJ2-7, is DSGVTQTPKHLITATGQRVTLRCSPRSGDLSVYWYQQSLDQGLQFLIQYYNGEERAKGNILERFSAQQFPDLHSELNLSSLELGDSALYFCASSVGVGDYEQYFGPGTRLTVT.

CDR3 in amino acids: CASSLLGLAGDETQYF. CDR3 DNA sequence: TGTGCCAGCAGCTTGCTGGGACTAGCGGGAGATGAGACCCAGTACTTC. The V and J genes are TRBV7-2 and TRBJ2-5, with TRBD2 matching over 14 bases. V shed 3 bases and J 5 bases; nucleotides not matched to a gene: 5. The CDR3 sequence is 16 residues long. From germline, CDR1 is SGHTA and CDR2 FQGNSA.

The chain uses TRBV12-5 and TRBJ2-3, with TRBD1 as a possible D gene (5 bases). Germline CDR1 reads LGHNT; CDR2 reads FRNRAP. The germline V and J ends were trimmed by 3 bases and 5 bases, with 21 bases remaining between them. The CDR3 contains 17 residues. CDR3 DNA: TGTGCTAGTGGTTTATTGAGCGACAGCTGGGTGGGAGATACGCAGTATTTT. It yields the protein CASGLLSDSWVGDTQYF.